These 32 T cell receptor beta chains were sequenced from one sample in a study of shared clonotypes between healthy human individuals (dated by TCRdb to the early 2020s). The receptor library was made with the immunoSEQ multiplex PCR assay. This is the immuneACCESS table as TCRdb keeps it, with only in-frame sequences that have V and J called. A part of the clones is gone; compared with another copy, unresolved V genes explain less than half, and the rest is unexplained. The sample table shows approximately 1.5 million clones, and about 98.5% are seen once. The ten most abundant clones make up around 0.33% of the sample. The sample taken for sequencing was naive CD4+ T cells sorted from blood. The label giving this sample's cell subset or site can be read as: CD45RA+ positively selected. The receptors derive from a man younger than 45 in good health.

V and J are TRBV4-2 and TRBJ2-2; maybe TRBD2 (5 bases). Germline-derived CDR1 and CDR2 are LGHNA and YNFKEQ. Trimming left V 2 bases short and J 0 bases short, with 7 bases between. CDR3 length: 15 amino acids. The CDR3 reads CASSQPDSNTGELFF. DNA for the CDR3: TGTGCCAGCAGCCAACCGGACTCGAACACCGGGGAGCTGTTTTTT.

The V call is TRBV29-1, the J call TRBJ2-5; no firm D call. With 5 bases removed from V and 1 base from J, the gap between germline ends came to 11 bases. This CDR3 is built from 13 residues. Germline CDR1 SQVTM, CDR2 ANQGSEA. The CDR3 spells CSVWRHPQETQYF. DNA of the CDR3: TGCAGCGTTTGGCGACACCCCCAAGAGACCCAGTACTTC.

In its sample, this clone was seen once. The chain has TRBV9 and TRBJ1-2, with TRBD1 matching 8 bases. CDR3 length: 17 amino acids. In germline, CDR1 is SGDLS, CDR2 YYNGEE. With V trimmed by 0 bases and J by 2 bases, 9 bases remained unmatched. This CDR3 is CASSVVPGTGINYGYTF. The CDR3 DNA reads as TGTGCCAGCAGCGTAGTACCAGGGACAGGAATAAACTATGGCTACACCTTC.

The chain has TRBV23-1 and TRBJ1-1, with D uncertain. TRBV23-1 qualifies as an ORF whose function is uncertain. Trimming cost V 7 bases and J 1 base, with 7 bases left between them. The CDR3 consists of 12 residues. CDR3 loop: CASIRRNTEAFF. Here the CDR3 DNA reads TGCGCCAGCATTAGAAGGAACACTGAAGCTTTCTTT.

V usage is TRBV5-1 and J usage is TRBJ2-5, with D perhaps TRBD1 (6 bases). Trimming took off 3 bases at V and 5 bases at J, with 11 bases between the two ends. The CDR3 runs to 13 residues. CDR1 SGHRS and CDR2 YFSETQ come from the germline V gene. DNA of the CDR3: TGCGCCAGCAGCTGGGACACTGGGGAGACCCAGTACTTC. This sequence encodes CASSWDTGETQYF.

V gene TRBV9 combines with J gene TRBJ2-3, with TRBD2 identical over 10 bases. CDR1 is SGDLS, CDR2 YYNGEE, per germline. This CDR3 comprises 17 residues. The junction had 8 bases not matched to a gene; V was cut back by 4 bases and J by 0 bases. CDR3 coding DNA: TGTGCCAGCAGCCTAGAAGCGGGAGGGCCTAGCACAGATACGCAGTATTTT. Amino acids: CASSLEAGGPSTDTQYF.

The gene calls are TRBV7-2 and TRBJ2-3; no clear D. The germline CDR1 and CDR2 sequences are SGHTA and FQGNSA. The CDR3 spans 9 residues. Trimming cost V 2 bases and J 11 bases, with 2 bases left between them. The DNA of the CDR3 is TGTGCCAGCAGCTTAAAGCAGTATTTT. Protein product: CASSLKQYF.

The CDR3 nucleotides are TGCGCCAGCAGACTATCCGGGACTAGCGAGCAGTACTTC. Translation: CASRLSGTSEQYF. V and J are TRBV4-1 and TRBJ2-7, with 8 bases aligning to TRBD2. CDR1 and CDR2 (germline): MGHRA, YSYEKL. After removal of 6 bases from V and 6 bases from J, the junction contained 7 bases not matched to a gene. This CDR3 region has 13 residues.

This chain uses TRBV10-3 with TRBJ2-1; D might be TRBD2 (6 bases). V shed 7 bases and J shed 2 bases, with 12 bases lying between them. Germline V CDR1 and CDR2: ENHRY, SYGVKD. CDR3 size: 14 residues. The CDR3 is CAINTGVAYNEQFF. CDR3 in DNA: TGTGCCATCAACACGGGAGTAGCCTACAATGAGCAGTTCTTC.

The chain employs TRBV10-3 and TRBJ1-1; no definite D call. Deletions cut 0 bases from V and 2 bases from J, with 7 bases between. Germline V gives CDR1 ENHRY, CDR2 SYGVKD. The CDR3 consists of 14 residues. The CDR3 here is CAISESGRNTEAFF. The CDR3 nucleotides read TGTGCCATCAGTGAGTCGGGGAGAAACACTGAAGCTTTCTTT.

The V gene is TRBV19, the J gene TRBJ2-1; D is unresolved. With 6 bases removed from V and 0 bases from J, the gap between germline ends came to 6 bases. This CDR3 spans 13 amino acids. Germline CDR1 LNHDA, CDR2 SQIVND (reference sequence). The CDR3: CASSGNSYNEQFF. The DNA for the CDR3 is TGTGCCAGTAGCGGCAACTCCTACAATGAGCAGTTCTTC.

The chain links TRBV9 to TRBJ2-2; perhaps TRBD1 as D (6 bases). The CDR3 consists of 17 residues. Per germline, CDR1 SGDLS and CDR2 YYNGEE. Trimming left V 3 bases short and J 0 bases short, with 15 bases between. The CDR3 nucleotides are TGTGCCAGCAGCGCCTTCCGGGACAAGTCGAACACCGGGGAGCTGTTTTTT. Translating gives CASSAFRDKSNTGELFF.

In nucleotides, the CDR3 is TGTGCCAGCAGCTTAGCCACCACTAGCGGGAGCTCCTACGAGCAGTACTTC. It specifies CASSLATTSGSSYEQYF. The chain is built from TRBV7-8 and TRBJ2-7, with 11 nucleotides matching TRBD2. With V trimmed by 0 bases and J by 0 bases, 4 bases remained unmatched. The germline CDR1 and CDR2 sequences are SGHVS and FQNEAQ. CDR3 length: 17 residues.

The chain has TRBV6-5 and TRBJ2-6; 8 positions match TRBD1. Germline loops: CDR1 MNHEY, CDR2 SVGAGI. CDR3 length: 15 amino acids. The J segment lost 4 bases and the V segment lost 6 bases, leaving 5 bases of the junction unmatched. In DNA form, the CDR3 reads TGTGCCAGCAGCAAACAGGGGGTAGGGGCCAACGTCCTGACTTTC. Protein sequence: CASSKQGVGANVLTF.

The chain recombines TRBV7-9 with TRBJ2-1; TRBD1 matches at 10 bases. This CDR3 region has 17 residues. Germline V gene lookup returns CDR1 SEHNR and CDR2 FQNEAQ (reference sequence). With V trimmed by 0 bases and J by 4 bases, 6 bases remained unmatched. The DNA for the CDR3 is TGTGCCAGCAGCTTAGCTCTGGGACAGGGGAGTTACAATGAGCAGTTCTTC. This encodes CASSLALGQGSYNEQFF.

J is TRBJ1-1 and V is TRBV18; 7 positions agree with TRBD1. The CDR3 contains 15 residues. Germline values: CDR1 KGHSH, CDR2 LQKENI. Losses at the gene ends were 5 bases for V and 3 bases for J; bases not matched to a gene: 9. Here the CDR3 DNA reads TGTGCCAGCTCATCTCCAGGGGGGAGGGACACTGAAGCTTTCTTT. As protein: CASSSPGGRDTEAFF.

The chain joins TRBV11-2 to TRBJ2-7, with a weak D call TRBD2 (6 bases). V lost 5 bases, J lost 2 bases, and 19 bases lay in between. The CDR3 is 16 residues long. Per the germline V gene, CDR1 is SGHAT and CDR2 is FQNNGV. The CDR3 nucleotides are TGTGCCAGCAGCCCATCCCGTCTAGCGTCCGCCTACGAGCAGTACTTC. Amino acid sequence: CASSPSRLASAYEQYF.

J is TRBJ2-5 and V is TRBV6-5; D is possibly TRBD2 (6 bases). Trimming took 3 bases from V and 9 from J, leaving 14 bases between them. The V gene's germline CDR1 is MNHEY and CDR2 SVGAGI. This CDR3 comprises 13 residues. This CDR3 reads CASSYRRGEPQYF. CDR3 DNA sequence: TGTGCCAGCAGTTATCGACGCGGGGAGCCCCAGTACTTC.

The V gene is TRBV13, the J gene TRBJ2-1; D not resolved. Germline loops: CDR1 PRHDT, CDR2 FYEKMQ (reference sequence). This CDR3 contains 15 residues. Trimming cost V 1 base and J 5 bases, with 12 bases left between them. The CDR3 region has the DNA TGTGCCAGCAGCTTAGAGGGCGCTCCTGACAATGAGCAGTTCTTC. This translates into CASSLEGAPDNEQFF. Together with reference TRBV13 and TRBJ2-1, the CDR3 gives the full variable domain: AAGVIQSPRHLIKEKRETATLKCYPIPRHDTVYWYQQGPGQDPQFLISFYEKMQSDKGSIPDRFSAQQFSDYHSELNMSSLELGDSALYFCASSLEGAPDNEQFFGPGTRLTVL.

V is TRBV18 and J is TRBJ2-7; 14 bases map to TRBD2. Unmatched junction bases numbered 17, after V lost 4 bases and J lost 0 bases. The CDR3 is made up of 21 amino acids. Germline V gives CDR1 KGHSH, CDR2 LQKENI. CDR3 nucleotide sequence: TGTGCCAGCTCACTAAAATACCGAGGGACTAGCGGGAGCTATTTCTCCTACGAGCAGTACTTC. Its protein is CASSLKYRGTSGSYFSYEQYF.

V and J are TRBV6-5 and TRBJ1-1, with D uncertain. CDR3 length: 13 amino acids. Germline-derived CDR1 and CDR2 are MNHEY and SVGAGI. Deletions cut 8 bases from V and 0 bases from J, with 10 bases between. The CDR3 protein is CASANGLNTEAFF. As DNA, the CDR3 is TGTGCCAGCGCAAACGGATTGAACACTGAAGCTTTCTTT.

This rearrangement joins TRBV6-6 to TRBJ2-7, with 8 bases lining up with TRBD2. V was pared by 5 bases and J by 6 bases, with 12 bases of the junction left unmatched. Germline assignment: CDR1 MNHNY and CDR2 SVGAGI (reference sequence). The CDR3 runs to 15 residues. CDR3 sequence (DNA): TGTGCCAGCAGTCCCCTGATCGGGACTAGGAGCGAGCAGTACTTC. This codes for CASSPLIGTRSEQYF.

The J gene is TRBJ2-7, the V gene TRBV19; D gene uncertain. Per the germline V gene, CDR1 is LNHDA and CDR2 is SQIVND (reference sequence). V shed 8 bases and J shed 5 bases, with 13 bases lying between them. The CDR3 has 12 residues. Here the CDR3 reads CASAYPGNEQYF. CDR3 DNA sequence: TGTGCCAGTGCGTATCCCGGAAACGAGCAGTACTTC.

CDR3 DNA sequence: TGCGCCAGCAGCCAAGTACAGCTAATTAATGGAGATACGCAGTATTTT. It encodes CASSQVQLINGDTQYF. This chain links TRBV4-3 with TRBJ2-3, with D hard to call. Per germline, CDR1 LGHNA and CDR2 YSLEER. V was trimmed by 1 base and J by 5 bases, leaving 16 bases between them. The CDR3 spans 16 residues.

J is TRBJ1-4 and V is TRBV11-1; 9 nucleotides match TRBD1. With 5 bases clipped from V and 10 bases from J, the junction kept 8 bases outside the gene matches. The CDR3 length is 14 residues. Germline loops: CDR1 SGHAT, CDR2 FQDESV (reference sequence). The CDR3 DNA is TGTGCCAGCAGCGGAACAGGGGGCAGCGGAAAACTGTTTTTT. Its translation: CASSGTGGSGKLFF.

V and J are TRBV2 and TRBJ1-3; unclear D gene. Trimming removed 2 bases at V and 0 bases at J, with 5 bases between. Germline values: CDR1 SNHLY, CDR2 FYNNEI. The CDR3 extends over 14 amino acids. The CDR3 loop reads CASSENFSGNTIYF. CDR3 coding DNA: TGTGCCAGCAGTGAAAACTTCTCTGGAAACACCATATATTTT.

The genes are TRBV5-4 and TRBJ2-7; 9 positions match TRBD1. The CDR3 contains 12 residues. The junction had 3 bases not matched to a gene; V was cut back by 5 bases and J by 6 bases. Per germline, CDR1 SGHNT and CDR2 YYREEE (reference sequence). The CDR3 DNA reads TGTGCCAGCAGTTCGGACAGGGGCGAGCAGTACTTC. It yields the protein CASSSDRGEQYF.

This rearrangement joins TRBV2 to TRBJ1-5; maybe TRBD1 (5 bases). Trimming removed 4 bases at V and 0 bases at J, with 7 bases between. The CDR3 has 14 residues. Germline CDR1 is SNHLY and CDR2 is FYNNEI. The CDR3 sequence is CASSAGTSNQPQHF. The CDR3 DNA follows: TGTGCCAGCAGTGCCGGGACTAGCAATCAGCCCCAGCATTTT.

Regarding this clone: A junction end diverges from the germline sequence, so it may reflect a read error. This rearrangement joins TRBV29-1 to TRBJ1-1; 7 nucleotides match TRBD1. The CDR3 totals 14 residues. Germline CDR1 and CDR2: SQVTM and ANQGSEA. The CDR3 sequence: CSVEEDRYSTEAFF. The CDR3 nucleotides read TGCAGCGTCGAAGAGGACAGGTATAGCACTGAAGCTTTCTTT.

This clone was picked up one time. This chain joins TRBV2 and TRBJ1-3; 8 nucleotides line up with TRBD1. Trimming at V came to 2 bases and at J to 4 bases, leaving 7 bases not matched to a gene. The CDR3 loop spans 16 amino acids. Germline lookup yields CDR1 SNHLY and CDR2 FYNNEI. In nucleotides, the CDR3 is TGTGCCAGCAGTGAACGTCAGGGGGCGGGCGGAAACACCATATATTTT. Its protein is CASSERQGAGGNTIYF.

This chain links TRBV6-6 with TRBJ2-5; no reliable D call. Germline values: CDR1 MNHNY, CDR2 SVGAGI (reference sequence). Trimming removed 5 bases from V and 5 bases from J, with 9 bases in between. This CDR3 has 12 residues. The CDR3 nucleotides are TGTGCCAGCAGTAAACGACGGGAGACCCAGTACTTC. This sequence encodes CASSKRRETQYF.

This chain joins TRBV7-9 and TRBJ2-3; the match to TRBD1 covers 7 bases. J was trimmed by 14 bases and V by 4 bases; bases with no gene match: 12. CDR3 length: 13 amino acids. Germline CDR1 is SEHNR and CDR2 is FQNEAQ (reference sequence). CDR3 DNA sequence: TGTGCCAGCAGCTCCCAGACAGGGTTCGGTGGGTATTTT. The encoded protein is CASSSQTGFGGYF.